Listed here is a single T cell receptor (beta chain). The target antigen is unknown. Scientists made TCR beta cDNA using 5'RACE template switching with UMIs. Using the 5' RACE reads, TCRdb records one entry per CDR3 protein without DNA. Recorded for this sample: 140,000 or so distinct CDR3 sequences. This entry is derived from a study of T cells expressing NK-cell markers. About the study: Sequencing covered eight donors, seven HCMV-seropositive and one seronegative.

Findings and caveats of the study: Six of the donors carried dominant NKG2C+ clonotypes that took up roughly 1.0-7.0% of their CD8+ T cells. The leading position in the CD3+CD56-NKG2C+ fraction of several donors also went to these clonotypes.

The CDR3 consists of 14 residues. Germline CDR1 reads LGHDT; CDR2 reads YNNKEL (reference sequence). V and J are TRBV3-1 and TRBJ2-2. The sequence derives from a man between 18 and 35 years old in good health. What was sequenced was blood T cells: a sorted CD56 or NKG2C T cell subset, CD4+ or CD8+ T cells, or bulk PBMC T cells (not recorded which). The CDR3: CASSPQVTTGELFF.